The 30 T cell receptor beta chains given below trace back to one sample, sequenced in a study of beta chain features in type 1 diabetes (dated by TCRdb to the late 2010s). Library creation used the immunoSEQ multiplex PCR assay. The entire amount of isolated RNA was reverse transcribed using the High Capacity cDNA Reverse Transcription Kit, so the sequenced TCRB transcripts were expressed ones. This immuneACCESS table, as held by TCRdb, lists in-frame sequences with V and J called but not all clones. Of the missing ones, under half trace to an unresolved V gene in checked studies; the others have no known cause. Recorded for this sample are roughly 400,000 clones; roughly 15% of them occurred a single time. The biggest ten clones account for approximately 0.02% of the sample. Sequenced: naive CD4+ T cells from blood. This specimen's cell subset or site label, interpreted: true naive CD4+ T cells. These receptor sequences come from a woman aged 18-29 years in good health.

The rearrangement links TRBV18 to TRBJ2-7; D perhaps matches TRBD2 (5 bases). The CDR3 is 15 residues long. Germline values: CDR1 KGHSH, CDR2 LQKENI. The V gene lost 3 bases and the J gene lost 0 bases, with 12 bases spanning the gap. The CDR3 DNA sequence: TGTGCCAGCTCACCTACACGGACTCGCTCCTACGAGCAGTACTTC. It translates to CASSPTRTRSYEQYF. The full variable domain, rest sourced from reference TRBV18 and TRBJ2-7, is NAGVMQNPRHLVRRRGQEARLRCSPMKGHSHVYWYRQLPEEGLKFMVYLQKENIIDESGMPKERFSAEFPKEGPSILRIQQVVRGDSAAYFCASSPTRTRSYEQYFGPGTRLTVT.

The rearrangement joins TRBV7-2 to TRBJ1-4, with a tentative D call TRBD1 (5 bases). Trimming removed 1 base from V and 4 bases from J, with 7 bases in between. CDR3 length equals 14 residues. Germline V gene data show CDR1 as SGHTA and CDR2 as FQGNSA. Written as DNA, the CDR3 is TGTGCCAGCAGCTTAGGTGGACATAATGAAAAACTGTTTTTT. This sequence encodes CASSLGGHNEKLFF.

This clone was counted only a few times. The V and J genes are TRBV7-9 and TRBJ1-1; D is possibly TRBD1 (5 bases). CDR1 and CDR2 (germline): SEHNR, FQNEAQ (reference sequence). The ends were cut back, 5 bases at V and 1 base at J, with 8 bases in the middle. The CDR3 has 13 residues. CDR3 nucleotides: TGTGCCAGCAGCAAACAGGAGAACACTGAAGCTTTCTTT. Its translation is CASSKQENTEAFF. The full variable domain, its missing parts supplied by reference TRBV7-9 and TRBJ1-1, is DTGVSQNPRHKITKRGQNVTFRCDPISEHNRLYWYRQTLGQGPEFLTYFQNEAQLEKSRLLSDRFSAERPKGSFSTLEIQRTEQGDSAMYLCASSKQENTEAFFGQGTRLTVV.

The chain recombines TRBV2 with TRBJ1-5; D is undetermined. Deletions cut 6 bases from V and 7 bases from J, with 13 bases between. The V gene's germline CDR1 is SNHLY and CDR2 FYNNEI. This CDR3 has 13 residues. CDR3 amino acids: CASREGSGQPQHF. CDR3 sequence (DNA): TGTGCCAGCAGGGAGGGATCTGGCCAGCCCCAGCATTTT. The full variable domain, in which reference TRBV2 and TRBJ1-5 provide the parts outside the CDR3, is EPEVTQTPSHQVTQMGQEVILRCVPISNHLYFYWYRQILGQKVEFLVSFYNNEISEKSEIFDDQFSVERPDGSNFTLKIRSTKLEDSAMYFCASREGSGQPQHFGDGTRLSIL.

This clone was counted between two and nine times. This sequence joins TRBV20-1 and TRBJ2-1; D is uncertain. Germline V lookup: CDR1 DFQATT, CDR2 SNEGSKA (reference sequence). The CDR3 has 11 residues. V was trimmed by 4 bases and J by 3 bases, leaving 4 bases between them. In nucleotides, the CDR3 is TGCAGTGCTAAGAGCTACAATGAGCAGTTCTTC. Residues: CSAKSYNEQFF.

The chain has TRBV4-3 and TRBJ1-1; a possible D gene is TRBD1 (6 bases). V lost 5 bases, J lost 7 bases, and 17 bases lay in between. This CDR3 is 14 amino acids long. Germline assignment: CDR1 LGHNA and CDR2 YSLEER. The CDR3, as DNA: TGCGCCAGCAGCGTCCTTGGGACACCCGTTGAAGCTTTCTTT. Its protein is CASSVLGTPVEAFF.

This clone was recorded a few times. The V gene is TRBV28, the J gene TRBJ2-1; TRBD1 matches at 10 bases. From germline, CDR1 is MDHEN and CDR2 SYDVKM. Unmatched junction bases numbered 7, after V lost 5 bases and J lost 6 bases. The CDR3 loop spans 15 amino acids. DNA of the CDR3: TGTGCCAGCAGTGACAGGGGGCTGGTCGGCAATGAGCAGTTCTTC. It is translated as CASSDRGLVGNEQFF.

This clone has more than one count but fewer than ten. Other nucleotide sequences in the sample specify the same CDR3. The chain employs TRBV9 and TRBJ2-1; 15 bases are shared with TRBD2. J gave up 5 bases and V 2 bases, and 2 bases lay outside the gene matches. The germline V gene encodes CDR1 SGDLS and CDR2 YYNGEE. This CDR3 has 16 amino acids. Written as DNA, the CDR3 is TGTGCCAGCAGCGTCGGACTAGCGGGAGGGGACAATGAGCAGTTCTTC. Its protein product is CASSVGLAGGDNEQFF.

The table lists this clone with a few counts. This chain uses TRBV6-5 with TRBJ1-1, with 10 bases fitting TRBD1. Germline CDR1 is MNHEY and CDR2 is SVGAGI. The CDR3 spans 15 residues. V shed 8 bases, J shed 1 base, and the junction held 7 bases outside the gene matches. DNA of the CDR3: TGTGCCAGCCCTCGACAGGGGGCCGGGAACACTGAAGCTTTCTTT. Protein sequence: CASPRQGAGNTEAFF.

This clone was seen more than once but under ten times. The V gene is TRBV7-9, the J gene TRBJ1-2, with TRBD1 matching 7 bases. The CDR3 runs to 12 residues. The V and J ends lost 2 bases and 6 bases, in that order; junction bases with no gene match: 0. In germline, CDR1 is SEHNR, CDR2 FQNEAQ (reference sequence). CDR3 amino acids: CASSLTGDGYTF. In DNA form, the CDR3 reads TGTGCCAGCAGCTTAACAGGGGATGGCTACACCTTC.

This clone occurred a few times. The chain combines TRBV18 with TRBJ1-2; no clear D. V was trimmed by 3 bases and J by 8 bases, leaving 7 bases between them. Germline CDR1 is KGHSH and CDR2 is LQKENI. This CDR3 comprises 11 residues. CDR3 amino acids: CASSPAAGYTF. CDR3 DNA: TGTGCCAGCTCACCGGCGGCGGGCTACACCTTC.

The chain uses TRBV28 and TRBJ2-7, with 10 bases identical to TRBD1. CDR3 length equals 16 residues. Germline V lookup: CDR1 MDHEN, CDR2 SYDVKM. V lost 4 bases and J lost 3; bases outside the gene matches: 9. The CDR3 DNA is TGTGCCAGCAGTTCAGGGACAGGGGCCACCGTCTACGAGCAGTACTTC. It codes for CASSSGTGATVYEQYF.

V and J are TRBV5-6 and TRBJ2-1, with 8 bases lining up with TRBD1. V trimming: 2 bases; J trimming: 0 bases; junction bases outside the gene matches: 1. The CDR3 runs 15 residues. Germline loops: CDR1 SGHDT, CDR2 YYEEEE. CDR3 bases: TGTGCCAGCAGCTTTGACAGGGGCTCCTACAATGAGCAGTTCTTC. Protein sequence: CASSFDRGSYNEQFF.

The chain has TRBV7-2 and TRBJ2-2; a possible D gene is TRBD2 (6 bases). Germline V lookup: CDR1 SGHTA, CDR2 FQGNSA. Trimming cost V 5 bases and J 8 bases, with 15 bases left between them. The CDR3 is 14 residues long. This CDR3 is CASSRDSSTGELFF. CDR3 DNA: TGTGCCAGCAGCCGGGACTCGTCCACGGGGGAGCTGTTTTTT.

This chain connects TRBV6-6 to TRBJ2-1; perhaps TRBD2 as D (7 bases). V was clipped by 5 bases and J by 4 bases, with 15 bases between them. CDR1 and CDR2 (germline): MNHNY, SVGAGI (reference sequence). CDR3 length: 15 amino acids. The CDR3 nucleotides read TGTGCCAGCAGTAAGGGGGGGGGCCTTTACAATGAGCAGTTCTTC. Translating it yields CASSKGGGLYNEQFF.

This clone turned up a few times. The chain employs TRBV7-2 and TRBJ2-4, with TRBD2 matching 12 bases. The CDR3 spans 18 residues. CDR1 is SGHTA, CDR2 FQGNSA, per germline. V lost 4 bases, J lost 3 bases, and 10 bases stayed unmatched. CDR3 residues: CASSSLSSGRGLKNIQYF. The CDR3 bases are TGTGCCAGCAGCTCCCTGTCTAGCGGGAGGGGGCTCAAAAACATTCAGTACTTC. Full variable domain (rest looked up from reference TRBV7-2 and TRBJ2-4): GAGVSQSPSNKVTEKGKDVELRCDPISGHTALYWYRQSLGQGLEFLIYFQGNSAPDKSGLPSDRFSAERTGGSVSTLTIQRTQQEDSAVYLCASSSLSSGRGLKNIQYFGAGTRLSVL.

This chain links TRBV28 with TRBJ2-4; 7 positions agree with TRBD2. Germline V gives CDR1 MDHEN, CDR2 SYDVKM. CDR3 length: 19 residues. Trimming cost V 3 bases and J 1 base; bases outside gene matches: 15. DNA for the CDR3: TGTGCCAGCAGTTTGCCTAGCGGATCCTTTAGGGTCGCCAAAAACATTCAGTACTTC. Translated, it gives CASSLPSGSFRVAKNIQYF.

CDR3: CASSLAGAGELFF. CDR3 DNA: TGTGCCAGCAGCTTAGCGGGCGCCGGGGAGCTGTTTTTT. The genes are TRBV7-2 and TRBJ2-2; no reliable D call. Germline V lookup: CDR1 SGHTA, CDR2 FQGNSA. The CDR3 is 13 residues long. The germline V and J ends were trimmed by 0 bases and 6 bases, with 5 bases remaining between them.

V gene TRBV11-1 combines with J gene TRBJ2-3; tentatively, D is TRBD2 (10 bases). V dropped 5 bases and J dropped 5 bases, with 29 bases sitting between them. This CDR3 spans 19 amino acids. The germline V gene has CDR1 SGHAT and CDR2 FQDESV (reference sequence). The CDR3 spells CASSPRQGGAGGPRDTQYF. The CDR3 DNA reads TGTGCCAGCAGCCCGCGACAGGGGGGAGCGGGAGGGCCCAGAGATACGCAGTATTTT. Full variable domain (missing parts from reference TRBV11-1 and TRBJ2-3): EAEVAQSPRYKITEKSQAVAFWCDPISGHATLYWYRQILGQGPELLVQFQDESVVDDSQLPKDRFSAERLKGVDSTLKIQPAELGDSAMYLCASSPRQGGAGGPRDTQYFGPGTRLTVL.

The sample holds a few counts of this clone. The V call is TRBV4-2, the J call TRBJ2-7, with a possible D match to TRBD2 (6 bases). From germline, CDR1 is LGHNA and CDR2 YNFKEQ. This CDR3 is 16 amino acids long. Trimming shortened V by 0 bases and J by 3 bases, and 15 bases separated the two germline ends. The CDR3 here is CASSQEGGRGNYEQYF. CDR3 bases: TGTGCCAGCAGCCAAGAGGGGGGTCGAGGGAACTACGAGCAGTACTTC.

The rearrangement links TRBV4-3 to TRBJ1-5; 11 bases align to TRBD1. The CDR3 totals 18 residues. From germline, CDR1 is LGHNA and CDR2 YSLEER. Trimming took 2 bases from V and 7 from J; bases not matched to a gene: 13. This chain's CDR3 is CASSQLLPGQGVEQPQHF. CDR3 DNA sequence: TGCGCCAGCAGCCAACTGCTCCCGGGACAGGGGGTAGAGCAGCCCCAGCATTTT.

DNA of the CDR3: TGTGCCAGCAGCCGGACAGGGGCCCCCTACGAGCAGTACTTC. It specifies CASSRTGAPYEQYF. The genes are TRBV7-9 and TRBJ2-7, with 9 positions matching TRBD1. The CDR3 loop spans 14 amino acids. The germline gives CDR1 SEHNR, CDR2 FQNEAQ (reference sequence). J lost 2 bases, V lost 5 bases, and 4 bases had no gene match. The full variable domain, with the rest looked up from reference TRBV7-9 and TRBJ2-7, is DTGVSQNPRHKITKRGQNVTFRCDPISEHNRLYWYRQTLGQGPEFLTYFQNEAQLEKSRLLSDRFSAERPKGSFSTLEIQRTEQGDSAMYLCASSRTGAPYEQYFGPGTRLTVT.

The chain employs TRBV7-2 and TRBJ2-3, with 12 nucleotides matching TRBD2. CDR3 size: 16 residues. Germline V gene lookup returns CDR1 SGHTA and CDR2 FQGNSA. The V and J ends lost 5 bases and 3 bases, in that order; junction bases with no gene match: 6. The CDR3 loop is CASSPRLAGATDTQYF. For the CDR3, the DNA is TGTGCCAGCAGCCCAAGACTAGCGGGAGCGACAGATACGCAGTATTTT. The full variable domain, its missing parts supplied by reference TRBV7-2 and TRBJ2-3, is GAGVSQSPSNKVTEKGKDVELRCDPISGHTALYWYRQSLGQGLEFLIYFQGNSAPDKSGLPSDRFSAERTGGSVSTLTIQRTQQEDSAVYLCASSPRLAGATDTQYFGPGTRLTVL.

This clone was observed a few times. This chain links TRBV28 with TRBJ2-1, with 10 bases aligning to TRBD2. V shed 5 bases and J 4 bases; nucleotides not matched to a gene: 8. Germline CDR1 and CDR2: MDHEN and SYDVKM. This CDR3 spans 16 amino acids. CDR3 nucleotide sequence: TGTGCCAGCAGTCTCAATAAGGGACTAGCGTACAATGAGCAGTTCTTC. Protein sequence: CASSLNKGLAYNEQFF. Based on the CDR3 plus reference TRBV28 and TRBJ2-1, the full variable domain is DVKVTQSSRYLVKRTGEKVFLECVQDMDHENMFWYRQDPGLGLRLIYFSYDVKMKEKGDIPEGYSVSREKKERFSLILESASTNQTSMYLCASSLNKGLAYNEQFFGPGTRLTVL.

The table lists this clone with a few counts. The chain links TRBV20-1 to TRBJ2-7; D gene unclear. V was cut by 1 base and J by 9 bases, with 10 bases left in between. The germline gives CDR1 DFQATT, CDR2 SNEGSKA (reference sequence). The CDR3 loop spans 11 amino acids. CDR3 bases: TGCAGTGCTAGAGGGGCGTTTCGGCAGTACTTC. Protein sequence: CSARGAFRQYF.

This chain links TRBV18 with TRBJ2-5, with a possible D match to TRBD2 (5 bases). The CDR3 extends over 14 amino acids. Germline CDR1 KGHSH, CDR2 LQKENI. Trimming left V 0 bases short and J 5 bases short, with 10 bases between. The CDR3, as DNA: TGTGCCAGCTCACCACCTCGGGGTACCGAGACCCAGTACTTC. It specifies CASSPPRGTETQYF.

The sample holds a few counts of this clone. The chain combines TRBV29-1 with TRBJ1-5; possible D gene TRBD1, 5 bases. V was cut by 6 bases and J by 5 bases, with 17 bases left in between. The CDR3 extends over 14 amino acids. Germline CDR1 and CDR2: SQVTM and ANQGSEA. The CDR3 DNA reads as TGCAGCGTGCAGTCGGGACTGCCAGATCAGCCCCAGCATTTT. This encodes CSVQSGLPDQPQHF.

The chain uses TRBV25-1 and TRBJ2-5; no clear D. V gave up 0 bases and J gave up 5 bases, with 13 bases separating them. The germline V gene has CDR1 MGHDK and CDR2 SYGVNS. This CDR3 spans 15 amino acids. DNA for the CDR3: TGTGCCAGCAGTGAATACTCGACTGGTCGGGAGACCCAGTACTTC. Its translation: CASSEYSTGRETQYF.

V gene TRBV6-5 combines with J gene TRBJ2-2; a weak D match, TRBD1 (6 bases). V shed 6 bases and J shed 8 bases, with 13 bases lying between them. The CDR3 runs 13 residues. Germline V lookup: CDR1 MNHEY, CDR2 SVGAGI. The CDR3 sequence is CASSRDRIGELFF. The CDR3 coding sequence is TGTGCCAGCAGCCGCGACAGGATTGGGGAGCTGTTTTTT.

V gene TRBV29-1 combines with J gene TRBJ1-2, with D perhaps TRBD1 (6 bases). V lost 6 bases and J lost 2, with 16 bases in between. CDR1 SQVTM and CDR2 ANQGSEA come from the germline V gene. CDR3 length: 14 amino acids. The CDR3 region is CSVDAMTGNYGYTF. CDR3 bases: TGCAGCGTCGATGCGATGACAGGCAACTATGGCTACACCTTC. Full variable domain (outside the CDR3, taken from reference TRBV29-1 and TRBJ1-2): SAVISQKPSRDICQRGTSLTIQCQVDSQVTMMFWYRQQPGQSLTLIATANQGSEATYESGFVIDKFPISRPNLTFSTLTVSNMSPEDSSIYLCSVDAMTGNYGYTFGSGTRLTVV.